The rows below give T cell receptor beta chains drawn from one sample of a study of shared clonotypes between healthy human individuals. TCRdb's copy holds only in-frame clones and misses some; the assay was immunoSEQ multiplex PCR. The repertoire holds some 500,000 clones, with around 77% as singletons. Sequencing was performed on PBMCs. All receptors come from a woman between 40 and 50 years old in good health. Some clones in this sample may be carry-over from other donors' samples. CDR3s include the opening cysteine and the closing phenylalanine or tryptophan. The order of the fields is clone size, V gene, D gene, J gene, CDR3 DNA, CDR3 protein. The D gene is left open where the match is weak. Only part of the rows carry a size: once, few, many, or a class if the clone is expanded.

.,TRBV27,.,TRBJ2-7,TGTGCCAGCAGTTTCGCCTGGGCCCCGGACGAGCAGTACTTC,CASSFAWAPDEQYF
.,TRBV4-2,.,TRBJ2-7,TGTGCCAGCAGCCGCGAGGACAGAACCTACGAGCAGTACTTC,CASSREDRTYEQYF
.,TRBV9,TRBD2,TRBJ2-3,TGTGCCAGTTCTAGCGGGAGTTGGAGCACAGATACGCAGTATTTT,CASSSGSWSTDTQYF
.,TRBV5-1,TRBD1,TRBJ1-4,TGCGCCAGCAGCTTGGGGGACAGAGGAGAAAAACTGTTTTTT,CASSLGDRGEKLFF
.,TRBV9,.,TRBJ2-1,TGTGCCAGCAGCCCTGGTCTCCCGAGCTCCTACAATGAGCAGTTCTTC,CASSPGLPSSYNEQFF
.,TRBV5-4,.,TRBJ2-3,TGTGCCAGCAGCTTAAGGGGAGGACTTTTGGTAGATACGCAGTATTTT,CASSLRGGLLVDTQYF
.,TRBV6-1,.,TRBJ1-5,TGTGCCAGCAGCGGGGACAATCAGCCCCAGCATTTT,CASSGDNQPQHF
.,TRBV5-6,.,TRBJ2-1,TGTGCCAGCAGCTGGGGACGACGTTGGAGACAGGCGTTCTTC,CASSWGRRWRQAFF
.,TRBV9,.,TRBJ2-1,TGTGCCAGCAGCGTACAGCGGAGCTCCTACAATGAGCAGTTCTTC,CASSVQRSSYNEQFF
.,TRBV28,.,TRBJ1-2,TGTGCCAGCATTGGGTCAATTTACTATGGCTACACCTTC,CASIGSIYYGYTF
.,TRBV7-2,.,TRBJ2-7,TGTGCCAGCAGAAAGGGCTCCTACGAGCAGTACTTC,CASRKGSYEQYF
.,TRBV30,.,TRBJ2-2,TGTGCCTGGAGTTCATCTCCGAACACCGGGGAGCTGTTTTTT,CAWSSSPNTGELFF
.,TRBV28,.,TRBJ2-7,TGTGCCAGCAGTTTACTTATCTACGAGCAGTACTTC,CASSLLIYEQYF
.,TRBV5-1,.,TRBJ2-6,TGCGCCAGCAGCTTAAATACAGGGACTGGGGCCAACGTCCTGACTTTC,CASSLNTGTGANVLTF
.,TRBV6-5,.,TRBJ1-2,TGTGCCAGCAGTTACTTGGTGCCAATTAACTATGGCTACACCTTC,CASSYLVPINYGYTF
.,TRBV5-1,TRBD2,TRBJ2-7,TGCGCCAGCAGCTTGGGACTAGCTCTCGACGAGCAGTACTTC,CASSLGLALDEQYF
.,TRBV30,TRBD2,TRBJ2-1,TGTGCCTGGAACCCAGGACTAGAGTACAATGAGCAGTTCTTC,CAWNPGLEYNEQFF
few,TRBV7-3,.,TRBJ1-1,TGTGCCAGCAGCGGACAGCTGAACACTGAAGCTTTCTTT,CASSGQLNTEAFF
.,TRBV28,.,TRBJ2-7,TGTGCCAGCAGTTTATTGGCTTCCTACGAGCAGTACTTC,CASSLLASYEQYF
.,TRBV7-2,.,TRBJ2-4,TGTGCCAGCAGCTCCTACAGGGAGGGTATAGCCAAAAACATTCAGTACTTC,CASSSYREGIAKNIQYF
.,TRBV10-3,TRBD1,TRBJ2-7,TGTGCCATCAGTGGACTCCGGGACAGGGGGGGTTACGAGCAGTACTTC,CAISGLRDRGGYEQYF
.,TRBV27,.,TRBJ2-2,TGTGCCAGCAGTTTTAGCGGCATCGCCGGGGAGCTGTTTTTT,CASSFSGIAGELFF
.,TRBV5-1,TRBD1,TRBJ2-7,TGCGCCAGCAGCAGCCGGGACAGGGACTACGAGCAGTACTTC,CASSSRDRDYEQYF
many,TRBV30,TRBD2,TRBJ2-3,TGTGCCCATAGCGGGAGCACAGATACGCAGTATTTT,CAHSGSTDTQYF
.,TRBV5-6,TRBD2,TRBJ2-5,TGTGCCAGCAGCTCAGGACTAGCGAAAGAGACCCAGTACTTC,CASSSGLAKETQYF
.,TRBV5-6,TRBD1,TRBJ2-1,TGTGCCAGCAGCTACAGGGGAAAGCAGTTCTTC,CASSYRGKQFF
.,TRBV5-1,.,TRBJ1-2,TGCGCCAGCAGCTCCCGGGACAAGGGAGCCGAGAGCGGCTACACCTTC,CASSSRDKGAESGYTF
.,TRBV5-1,.,TRBJ2-5,TGCGCCAGCAGCTTGGGGGGGGCCGAGACCCAGTACTTC,CASSLGGAETQYF
.,TRBV5-4,.,TRBJ2-5,TGTGCCAGCAGCTTGGCTCAGGGGAGGTTGGAGACCCAGTACTTC,CASSLAQGRLETQYF
.,TRBV27,TRBD2,TRBJ2-7,TGTGCCAGCGGGCCAATTGGGGCTAGCGGGAGTTACGAGCAGTACTTC,CASGPIGASGSYEQYF
.,TRBV6-4,TRBD2,TRBJ2-1,TGTGCCAGCAGTGTTGAGTCTAGCGGGAATCGTGAGCAGTTCTTC,CASSVESSGNREQFF
.,TRBV27,.,TRBJ2-1,TGTGCCAGCAGTTTATGGGGTATCTCTATGGGTGAGCAGTTCTTC,CASSLWGISMGEQFF
.,TRBV18,TRBD1,TRBJ2-6,TGTGCCAGCTCACCAATCGGACAGGGGGCCGGGGCCAACGTCCTGACTTTC,CASSPIGQGAGANVLTF
.,TRBV7-8,.,TRBJ2-7,TGTGCCAGCAGCTTAGCGCCTTCAGGTCTTCGCTACGAGCAGTACTTC,CASSLAPSGLRYEQYF
.,TRBV5-6,.,TRBJ1-4,TGTGCCAGCAGCTCCCCCAGGACACGTAGGGAAAAACTGTTTTTT,CASSSPRTRREKLFF
once,TRBV27,TRBD2,TRBJ2-7,TGTGCCAGCAGTTTATCTGGCGGGAGGCCCTACGAGCAGTACTTC,CASSLSGGRPYEQYF
once,TRBV7-2,.,TRBJ1-1,TGTGCCAGCAGCTTAAGGACCCCCATGGGCACTGAAGCTTTCTTT,CASSLRTPMGTEAFF
.,TRBV5-1,.,TRBJ1-3,TGCGCCAGCAGCTTGTCAGGGACTGGAAACACCATATATTTT,CASSLSGTGNTIYF
.,TRBV11-3,TRBD1,TRBJ2-1,TGTGCCAGCAGCTTGGGGACAGTCTACAATGAGCAGTTCTTC,CASSLGTVYNEQFF
.,TRBV11-2,.,TRBJ2-3,TGTGCCAGCAGCTTTAGGCGGGCTAGCACAGATACGCAGTATTTT,CASSFRRASTDTQYF
.,TRBV7-8,TRBD2,TRBJ2-7,TGTGCCAGCAGCACAGGACTAGCGGGAGGCTACGAGCAGTACTTC,CASSTGLAGGYEQYF
.,TRBV28,.,TRBJ2-7,TGTGCCAGCAGACCGGGGGGCAGGTACGAGCAGTACTTC,CASRPGGRYEQYF
.,TRBV25-1,.,TRBJ2-1,TGTGCCAGCAGTGCCCAACGGGTGGGGCAGTTCTTC,CASSAQRVGQFF
.,TRBV19,TRBD1,TRBJ1-1,TGTGCCAGTGACGACAGGGGCTCTGTGAACACTGAAGCTTTCTTT,CASDDRGSVNTEAFF
few,TRBV7-2,TRBD1,TRBJ2-1,TGTGCCAGCAGCCGTACACAGGGGAATGAGCAGTTCTTC,CASSRTQGNEQFF
.,TRBV6-4,TRBD1,TRBJ2-1,TGTGCCAGCAGTGACGGGCCAGGGGGTAATGAGCAGTTCTTC,CASSDGPGGNEQFF
.,TRBV7-2,.,TRBJ1-3,TGTGCCAGCAGCTTAGATCAGCTCTCTGGAAACACCATATATTTT,CASSLDQLSGNTIYF
.,TRBV2,TRBD1,TRBJ2-5,TGTGCCAGCAGAACCCAGAGGGGGCTGGGGACCCAGTACTTC,CASRTQRGLGTQYF
.,TRBV7-6,.,TRBJ1-4,TGTGCCAGCAGCTTAGGAGATGTTGAAAAACTGTTTTTT,CASSLGDVEKLFF
once,TRBV9,.,TRBJ2-5,TGTGCCAGCAGCGTAGGAGGGCAGAAAGAGACCCAGTACTTC,CASSVGGQKETQYF
.,TRBV7-2,.,TRBJ1-3,TGTGCCAGCAGCTTAGAGGGGAGCAGCTCTGGAAACACCATATATTTT,CASSLEGSSSGNTIYF
.,TRBV15,.,TRBJ2-2,TGTGCCATCCTCAAGGGGCCCGCGAACACCGGGGAGCTGTTTTTT,CAILKGPANTGELFF
.,TRBV28,.,TRBJ2-7,TGTGCCAGCAGTTTGGCGACTAGTTCCGAGCAGTACTTC,CASSLATSSEQYF
.,TRBV5-1,.,TRBJ1-3,TGCGCCAGCAGCTTGTGGGGGGACACCATATATTTT,CASSLWGDTIYF
.,TRBV10-2,.,TRBJ2-3,TGCGCCAGCAGCCCCGACTATAACCAAGATACGCAGTATTTT,CASSPDYNQDTQYF
.,TRBV2,.,TRBJ2-2,TGTGCCAGCACCCCCGATAGCCTCGCGAACACCGGGGAGCTGTTTTTT,CASTPDSLANTGELFF